This T cell receptor (beta chain) comes out of a study of T cell responses to AZD1222 COVID-19 vaccine. Across the whole study: Second-dose recipients at about 4 or about 12 weeks were treated as one pooled group. Study-wide findings and caveats: Baseline seropositivity occurred in only 5 to 7 AZD1222 recipients.

The protocol was immunoSEQ multiplex PCR, while the TCRdb copy is restricted to in-frame clones and leaves out a portion. This table has some 99,000 clones, approximately 90% appearing once. About this clone itself: Its antigen remains unknown.

Between the trimmed V and J ends, which lost 3 bases and 3 bases, there was a span of 9 bases. Germline loops: CDR1 KGHSH, CDR2 LQKENI. This CDR3 is 13 amino acids long. The source is an adult in good health. The chain combines TRBV18 with TRBJ2-7, with D possibly being TRBD2 (6 bases). The sequences come from peripheral blood, collected on day 0 of AZD1222 vaccination. CDR3 amino acids: CASSPYGGYEQYF. DNA of the CDR3: TGTGCCAGCTCACCCTACGGGGGCTACGAGCAGTACTTC.